This T cell receptor beta chain derives from a study of blood T cell repertoires in COVID-19. Study overall: Samples representing acute and convalescent COVID-19 were sourced from the United States, Italy and Spain.

Original analysis: Nucleated cell counts were estimated from reference gene primer amplification. Sequenced by immunoSEQ multiplex PCR; TCRdb stores in-frame clones only, minus some. V, J and clone size are those of that table, while D and trimming were read from the DNA. The sample carries approximately 97,000 clones, about 85% recorded once. The CDR3 is made up of 17 amino acids. Trimming at V came to 2 bases and at J to 2 bases, leaving 7 bases not matched to a gene. Germline CDR1 and CDR2: MDHEN and SYDVKM. The source is a man older than 75 with acute or convalescent COVID-19. This chain uses TRBV28 with TRBJ1-5; the match to TRBD1 covers 9 bases. The material sequenced was peripheral blood. In DNA form, the CDR3 reads TGTGCCAGCAGTTTAGGTACAGGGGGCGTCGGCAATCAGCCCCAGCATTTT. This gives the protein CASSLGTGGVGNQPQHF.